Below are 19 T cell receptor beta chains sequenced from a single sample in a study of a mutant IDH1 vaccine in newly diagnosed glioma. Their recognized antigens are unknown. Stated time point: week 35, safety follow-up. The study gave 300 ug of mutant IDH1 20-mer peptide per vaccine dose, with topical imiquimod. Sequencing was performed with immunoSEQ multiplex PCR; in TCRdb, only in-frame clones are kept and a portion is missing. Of approximately 43,000 clones listed, 80% to 90% were seen once; the top ten hold roughly 1.5%. This sample comprised PBMCs, obtained from a glioma patient whose treatment included an IDH1 peptide vaccine. These receptors were collected from a man aged 40-55 years with glioma.

This sequence joins TRBV7-3 and TRBJ2-4; D is possibly TRBD1 (5 bases). Between the trimmed V and J ends, which lost 1 base and 8 bases, there was a span of 15 bases. This CDR3 is built from 15 residues. CDR1 and CDR2 from the germline V gene are SGHTA and FQGTGA. The CDR3 loop is CASSLISGSVDIQYF. The CDR3 bases are TGTGCCAGCAGCTTAATATCAGGGTCAGTGGACATTCAGTACTTC.

V usage is TRBV7-9 and J usage is TRBJ2-2; D uncertain. V gave up 0 bases and J gave up 4 bases, with 9 bases separating them. Germline CDR1 and CDR2: SEHNR and FQNEAQ (reference sequence). The CDR3 totals 15 residues. CDR3 region: CASSLATVFTGELFF. CDR3 nucleotide sequence: TGTGCCAGCAGCTTAGCAACAGTTTTCACCGGGGAGCTGTTTTTT.

The gene calls are TRBV6-4 and TRBJ2-3, with unresolved D. Germline CDR1 reads MRHNA; CDR2 reads SNTAGT. Trimming cost V 4 bases and J 3 bases, with 11 bases left between them. The CDR3 totals 14 residues. CDR3 coding DNA: TGTGCCAGCAGTGTGGACCGCAGGACAGATACGCAGTATTTT. Protein sequence: CASSVDRRTDTQYF.

The V and J genes are TRBV6-1 and TRBJ2-7, with a weak D call TRBD2 (6 bases). Per the germline V gene, CDR1 is MNHNS and CDR2 is SASEGT. This CDR3 is 14 amino acids long. V was shortened by 2 bases and J by 4 bases, with 12 bases between the two germline ends. CDR3 DNA sequence: TGTGCCAGCAGTGAACTGGCAGGAGGGTACGAGCAGTACGTC. This translates into CASSELAGGYEQYV.

V is TRBV5-5 and J is TRBJ1-6, with TRBD1 matching 7 bases. Trimming took 2 bases from V and 0 from J; bases not matched to a gene: 2. Germline CDR1 SGHKS, CDR2 YYEKEE (reference sequence). This CDR3 is 16 amino acids long. The CDR3 DNA is TGTGCCAGCAGCTTTGCAGGGGGCTCCTATAATTCACCCCTCCACTTT. Protein: CASSFAGGSYNSPLHF. The full variable domain, its missing parts supplied by reference TRBV5-5 and TRBJ1-6, is DAGVTQSPTHLIKTRGQQVTLRCSPISGHKSVSWYQQVLGQGPQFIFQYYEKEERGRGNFPDRFSARQFPNYSSELNVNALLLGDSALYLCASSFAGGSYNSPLHFGNGTRLTVT.

The chain links TRBV5-1 to TRBJ1-6; D gene ambiguous. This CDR3 is 16 amino acids long. Trimming cost V 6 bases and J 6 bases, with 19 bases left between them. The germline gives CDR1 SGHRS, CDR2 YFSETQ. This CDR3 reads CASTFGRSRTNSPLHF. CDR3 bases: TGCGCCAGCACCTTCGGCCGCTCCCGAACTAATTCACCCCTCCACTTT.

This clone turned up a few times. This rearrangement joins TRBV27 to TRBJ2-2; D gene ambiguous. CDR3 size: 15 residues. The germline V gene has CDR1 MNHEY and CDR2 SMNVEV (reference sequence). V was pared by 3 bases and J by 2 bases, with 10 bases between. The CDR3 spells CASSFIGGNTGELFF. CDR3 in DNA: TGTGCCAGCAGTTTTATTGGTGGTAACACCGGGGAGCTGTTTTTT.

The chain carries TRBV7-9 and TRBJ1-1; TRBD1 agrees at 7 bases. Germline values: CDR1 SEHNR, CDR2 FQNEAQ (reference sequence). The CDR3 contains 16 residues. V lost 1 base, J lost 3 bases, and 8 bases stayed unmatched. CDR3 in amino acids: CASSLGGNRGDTEAFF. CDR3 DNA: TGTGCCAGCAGCTTAGGAGGAAACAGGGGAGACACTGAAGCTTTCTTT.

This clone is labeled medium-sized. The chain combines TRBV28 with TRBJ1-6, with D maybe TRBD1 (5 bases). The CDR3 length is 14 residues. Trimming cost V 6 bases and J 7 bases, with 13 bases left between them. CDR1 is MDHEN and CDR2 is SYDVKM in the germline V gene. The CDR3 region is CASRGDSDNSPLHF. Here the CDR3 DNA reads TGTGCCAGCAGGGGGGATAGTGACAATTCACCCCTCCACTTT.

A single count supports this clone. J is TRBJ1-2 and V is TRBV6-1; D call uncertain. The CDR3 is 10 residues long. Trimming removed 6 bases at V and 6 bases at J, with 5 bases between. The germline V gene encodes CDR1 MNHNS and CDR2 SASEGT. The CDR3 loop reads CASRKNGYTF. DNA of the CDR3: TGTGCCAGCAGGAAGAATGGCTACACCTTC.

The V call is TRBV7-2, the J call TRBJ2-7; TRBD2 agrees at 8 bases. The germline CDR1 and CDR2 sequences are SGHTA and FQGNSA. The CDR3 sequence is 15 residues long. The V gene end was trimmed by 5 bases and the J gene end by 1 base; junction bases not matched to a gene: 7. The CDR3 loop is CASSINAGGSYEQYF. The CDR3 DNA sequence: TGTGCCAGCAGCATAAACGCGGGGGGATCCTACGAGCAGTACTTC.

V is TRBV7-2 and J is TRBJ1-5; unclear D gene. This CDR3 has 15 amino acids. V lost 2 bases and J lost 0, with 8 bases in between. CDR1 and CDR2 (germline): SGHTA, FQGNSA. As DNA, the CDR3 is TGTGCCAGCAGCTTAAGCACCGCTAGCAATCAGCCCCAGCATTTT. Translating it yields CASSLSTASNQPQHF.

The chain is built from TRBV10-3 and TRBJ1-5; 7 nucleotides match TRBD1. Germline CDR1 ENHRY, CDR2 SYGVKD. The CDR3 extends over 14 amino acids. With V trimmed by 6 bases and J by 3 bases, 5 bases remained unmatched. The CDR3 here is CAISYDRDNQPQHF. In nucleotides, the CDR3 is TGTGCCATCAGCTACGACAGGGACAATCAGCCCCAGCATTTT.

The genes are TRBV18 and TRBJ2-3; 11 bases agree with TRBD2. V shed 10 bases, J shed 0 bases, and the junction held 9 bases outside the gene matches. Germline V gives CDR1 KGHSH, CDR2 LQKENI. The CDR3 runs 16 residues. The CDR3 spells CATTSGSRTSTDTQYF. In nucleotides, the CDR3 is TGTGCCACAACTAGCGGGAGTCGGACTAGCACAGATACGCAGTATTTT.

The rearrangement links TRBV28 to TRBJ1-5; 10 nucleotides agree with TRBD1. The CDR3 is made up of 18 amino acids. Germline trimming cut 3 bases from V and 2 bases from J; bases unmatched to any gene: 10. Germline CDR1 MDHEN, CDR2 SYDVKM. The CDR3 here is CASSFDRGQRVGNQPQHF. The CDR3 DNA sequence: TGTGCCAGCAGTTTCGACAGGGGGCAGCGTGTGGGCAATCAGCCCCAGCATTTT.

This clone was seen only once. The chain combines TRBV7-9 with TRBJ1-1; D is unresolved. The CDR3 is 17 residues long. V was cut by 3 bases and J by 1 base, with 18 bases left in between. The V gene's germline CDR1 is SEHNR and CDR2 FQNEAQ (reference sequence). CDR3: CASSFRASTEPNTEAFF. CDR3 sequence (DNA): TGTGCCAGCAGCTTCCGTGCCTCCACCGAGCCGAACACTGAAGCTTTCTTT.

The chain has TRBV19 and TRBJ1-1, with 8 bases matching TRBD1. Trimming at V came to 8 bases and at J to 0 bases, leaving 8 bases not matched to a gene. Germline V gene lookup returns CDR1 LNHDA and CDR2 SQIVND (reference sequence). The CDR3 sequence is 15 residues long. CDR3 residues: CASEGQGEVNTEAFF. The DNA of the CDR3 is TGTGCCAGTGAAGGACAGGGAGAAGTGAACACTGAAGCTTTCTTT.

A single count supports this clone. The chain uses TRBV7-8 and TRBJ2-7; D might be TRBD1 or TRBD2, each matching 5 bases. Trimming shortened V by 4 bases and J by 4 bases, and 14 bases separated the two germline ends. CDR1 is SGHVS and CDR2 is FQNEAQ in the germline V gene. The CDR3 loop spans 14 amino acids. The chain's CDR3 is CASSYGTEYYEQYF. CDR3 nucleotide sequence: TGTGCCAGCAGCTACGGGACGGAATATTACGAGCAGTACTTC.

The chain has TRBV5-6 and TRBJ1-3; D remains unclear. Trimming took off 6 bases at V and 8 bases at J, with 21 bases between the two ends. Germline loops: CDR1 SGHDT, CDR2 YYEEEE. CDR3 size: 15 residues. The CDR3 nucleotides read TGTGCCAGCACCTCTTACAACTATCCCTTGGACACCATATATTTT. Amino acids: CASTSYNYPLDTIYF. Based on the CDR3 plus reference TRBV5-6 and TRBJ1-3, the full variable domain is DAGVTQSPTHLIKTRGQQVTLRCSPKSGHDTVSWYQQALGQGPQFIFQYYEEEERQRGNFPDRFSGHQFPNYSSELNVNALLLGDSALYLCASTSYNYPLDTIYFGEGSWLTVV.